This TCR beta chain came from a study of breast tumors, draining lymph nodes, adjacent tissues. TCRdb re-called the multiplex PCR reads with MiXCR, one entry per CDR3 protein. The sample records some 170,000 distinct CDR3 sequences, more than 25% being singletons. This clonotype was observed at least ten times. What it binds is not known. Samples came from axillary lymph nodes draining the breast cancer. CDR3 length: 12 amino acids. The germline V gene encodes CDR1 SQVTM and CDR2 ANQGSEA. With 3 bases removed from V and 4 bases from J, the gap between germline ends came to 9 bases. General study points: Tumor and nontumor repertoires were significantly more similar in luminal-like than in basal-like breast cancer.

The sample taken for sequencing was axillary lymph node tissue. The V gene is TRBV29-1, the J gene TRBJ1-2, with a tentative D call TRBD1 (5 bases). The TCR originated in a female donor with breast cancer. Some clones in this sample may be carry-over from other donors' samples. The CDR3 sequence is CSVDWGGYGYTF. The DNA for the CDR3 is TGCAGCGTTGACTGGGGGGGCTATGGCTACACCTTC.